Shown below are 27 T cell receptor beta chains from a single sample sequenced in a study of radiation and T cells in renal cell carcinoma. Time point given: blood 2 weeks post-SBRT. The treatment is: 15 Gy SBRT to primary tumor, nephrectomy 4 weeks later. The data were produced by immunoSEQ multiplex PCR, yet TCRdb's version contains in-frame clones alone and is incomplete. The repertoire holds tens of thousands of clones, with around 85% as singletons. Sequencing was performed on blood, taken from a patient whose treatment included radiotherapy and nephrectomy. The receptors were sampled from a woman between 50 and 59 years old with renal cell carcinoma.

J is TRBJ1-1 and V is TRBV7-3; D gene uncertain. Trimming shortened V by 4 bases and J by 7 bases, and 10 bases separated the two germline ends. This CDR3 comprises 12 residues. Germline CDR1 SGHTA, CDR2 FQGTGA. The CDR3 protein is CASSSKGSEAFF. The CDR3, as DNA: TGTGCCAGCAGCTCAAAAGGGAGTGAAGCTTTCTTT.

The chain employs TRBV18 and TRBJ2-6; D might be TRBD1 (6 bases). This CDR3 is built from 18 residues. The V end was cut by 1 base, the J end by 0 bases, with 13 bases between. Germline values: CDR1 KGHSH, CDR2 LQKENI. The CDR3 loop reads CASSPLNLQGSGANVLTF. CDR3 coding DNA: TGTGCCAGCTCACCACTAAACTTACAGGGCTCTGGGGCCAACGTCCTGACTTTC.

V is TRBV9 and J is TRBJ1-1, with D perhaps TRBD1 (5 bases). V was trimmed by 4 bases and J by 10 bases, leaving 20 bases between them. The germline CDR1 and CDR2 sequences are SGDLS and YYNGEE. The CDR3 has 14 residues. CDR3 DNA sequence: TGTGCCAGCAGCCCTCGTGTGGGCAGGGCCGGAGCTTTCTTT. Amino acid sequence: CASSPRVGRAGAFF.

This chain joins TRBV5-1 and TRBJ2-2; 7 bases are a match to TRBD2. The junction had 4 bases not matched to a gene; V was cut back by 0 bases and J by 5 bases. Germline V gene lookup returns CDR1 SGHRS and CDR2 YFSETQ. The CDR3 covers 15 residues. The CDR3 loop is CASSLEGLGTGELFF. DNA of the CDR3: TGCGCCAGCAGCTTGGAAGGACTAGGGACCGGGGAGCTGTTTTTT.

The chain links TRBV21-1 to TRBJ2-7. TRBV21-1 is marked as a pseudogene. The CDR3 sequence is 14 residues long. The DNA for the CDR3 is TGTGCCAGCAGCAAAGGGATAAGGGCGGAGGAGCAGTACTTC. Translation gives CASSKGIRAEEQYF.

This clone was observed a few times. The chain combines TRBV7-9 with TRBJ1-1, with a weak D call TRBD1 (5 bases). The CDR3 is made up of 13 amino acids. V lost 5 bases to trimming and J lost 0 bases, with 7 bases between them. CDR1 SEHNR and CDR2 FQNEAQ come from the germline V gene (reference sequence). The CDR3 sequence is CASSIQVNTEAFF. The CDR3 DNA reads TGTGCCAGCAGCATACAGGTGAACACTGAAGCTTTCTTT. The variable domain in full, with the rest retrieved from reference TRBV7-9 and TRBJ1-1, is DTGVSQNPRHKITKRGQNVTFRCDPISEHNRLYWYRQTLGQGPEFLTYFQNEAQLEKSRLLSDRFSAERPKGSFSTLEIQRTEQGDSAMYLCASSIQVNTEAFFGQGTRLTVV.

This chain joins TRBV6-5 and TRBJ1-2, with a weak D call TRBD1 (6 bases). CDR1 and CDR2 (germline): MNHEY, SVGAGI. Trimming shortened V by 3 bases and J by 7 bases, and 15 bases separated the two germline ends. The CDR3 covers 14 residues. This CDR3 reads CASSYGGRTVGYTF. The CDR3 DNA reads TGTGCCAGCAGTTATGGGGGGCGCACGGTTGGCTACACCTTC.

V usage is TRBV9 and J usage is TRBJ2-2; 7 nucleotides agree with TRBD1. V was pared by 4 bases and J by 3 bases, with 6 bases of the junction left unmatched. Germline CDR1 SGDLS, CDR2 YYNGEE. The CDR3 runs 15 residues. The CDR3 sequence: CASSIGDSDTGELFF. The CDR3 DNA reads as TGTGCCAGCAGCATAGGGGACAGTGACACCGGGGAGCTGTTTTTT.

This rearrangement joins TRBV2 to TRBJ1-2, with 7 bases identical to TRBD1. Germline values: CDR1 SNHLY, CDR2 FYNNEI. V shed 7 bases and J 4 bases; nucleotides not matched to a gene: 9. This CDR3 has 14 residues. CDR3 region: CASKPGQNSYGYTF. Here the CDR3 DNA reads TGTGCCAGCAAACCGGGACAGAACTCCTATGGCTACACCTTC.

The gene calls are TRBV11-3 and TRBJ2-3; 12 positions match TRBD2. CDR3 size: 16 residues. Germline trimming cut 1 base from V and 6 bases from J; bases unmatched to any gene: 5. CDR1 SGHNT and CDR2 YENEEA come from the germline V gene. The CDR3 region is CASSLGTSGESDTQYF. CDR3 nucleotides: TGTGCCAGCAGCTTAGGGACTAGCGGGGAGTCCGATACGCAGTATTTT.

V gene TRBV10-1 combines with J gene TRBJ2-2, with TRBD2 matching over 10 bases. V was pared by 5 bases and J by 6 bases, with 9 bases of the junction left unmatched. Germline assignment: CDR1 WNHNN and CDR2 SYGVQD (reference sequence). The CDR3 loop spans 16 amino acids. The CDR3 nucleotides are TGCGCCAGCAGTCCTCTAGCGGGAGTTTTCGCCGGGGAGCTGTTTTTT. It translates to CASSPLAGVFAGELFF.

The chain combines TRBV25-1 with TRBJ1-6, with D tentatively TRBD1 (6 bases). Germline V gene lookup returns CDR1 MGHDK and CDR2 SYGVNS. The ends were cut back, 10 bases at V and 13 bases at J, with 26 bases in the middle. The CDR3 extends over 15 amino acids. CDR3 bases: TGTGCCACCCGGAGGGCAGGGGCACGAGGGGGGCCCCTCCACTTT. Translated: CATRRAGARGGPLHF.

This clone turned up a few times. The CDR3: CASSAQGTLMNTEAFF. The CDR3 nucleotides are TGTGCCAGTAGTGCACAGGGGACCTTAATGAACACTGAAGCTTTCTTT. This chain joins TRBV19 and TRBJ1-1; 7 bases are a match to TRBD1. The germline CDR1 and CDR2 sequences are LNHDA and SQIVND (reference sequence). The length of the CDR3 is 16 residues. V shed 5 bases, J shed 0 bases, and the junction held 9 bases outside the gene matches.

The genes are TRBV4-3 and TRBJ1-2; 8 nucleotides align to TRBD1. The CDR3 runs 15 residues. J gave up 4 bases and V 4 bases, and 8 bases lay outside the gene matches. CDR1 and CDR2 from the germline V gene are LGHNA and YSLEER. CDR3 bases: TGCGCCAGCAGCCCCTCGACAGGGGAACCCTATGGCTACACCTTC. This translates into CASSPSTGEPYGYTF.

This chain joins TRBV28 and TRBJ2-5; D gene unclear. Germline CDR1 reads MDHEN; CDR2 reads SYDVKM. The CDR3 consists of 14 residues. The V and J ends lost 6 bases and 2 bases respectively, with 13 bases between them. The CDR3 DNA follows: TGTGCCAGCAGCTCACCCGGGCAACAAGAGACCCAGTACTTC. It translates to CASSSPGQQETQYF. The variable domain in full, completed from reference TRBV28 and TRBJ2-5, reads DVKVTQSSRYLVKRTGEKVFLECVQDMDHENMFWYRQDPGLGLRLIYFSYDVKMKEKGDIPEGYSVSREKKERFSLILESASTNQTSMYLCASSSPGQQETQYFGPGTRLLVL.

This chain links TRBV29-1 with TRBJ1-2; no clear D. The CDR3 spans 10 residues. In germline, CDR1 is SQVTM, CDR2 ANQGSEA. V gave up 3 bases and J gave up 6 bases, with 5 bases separating them. In DNA, the CDR3 is TGCAGCGTTGAGGAAGATGGCTACACCTTC. It codes for CSVEEDGYTF.

This clone was observed a few times. This sequence joins TRBV9 and TRBJ1-4; 8 bases are a match to TRBD1. Losses at the gene ends were 1 base for V and 5 bases for J; bases not matched to a gene: 4. Germline V gene data show CDR1 as SGDLS and CDR2 as YYNGEE. There are 15 residues in the CDR3. CDR3 protein: CASSVFGQGNEKLFF. CDR3 bases: TGTGCCAGCAGCGTATTCGGACAGGGAAATGAAAAACTGTTTTTT.

The V gene is TRBV7-9, the J gene TRBJ2-2; D ambiguous. The CDR3 runs to 12 residues. The V end was cut by 5 bases, the J end by 6 bases, with 7 bases between. The germline CDR1 and CDR2 sequences are SEHNR and FQNEAQ (reference sequence). CDR3 nucleotides: TGTGCCAGCAGCGCCCTGGCCGGGGAGCTGTTTTTT. Translating it yields CASSALAGELFF.

J is TRBJ1-3 and V is TRBV18; no definite D call. The CDR3 runs 16 residues. V was shortened by 1 base and J by 0 bases, with 10 bases between the two germline ends. Germline V lookup: CDR1 KGHSH, CDR2 LQKENI. CDR3 DNA: TGTGCCAGCTCACCACAGGGCCTGAACTCTGGAAACACCATATATTTT. Translating gives CASSPQGLNSGNTIYF.

This chain uses TRBV5-4 with TRBJ2-2, with D perhaps being TRBD1 or TRBD2 (5 bases each). Germline V CDR1 and CDR2: SGHNT, YYREEE (reference sequence). Trimming pared 4 bases from V and 1 base from J, leaving 14 bases between. This CDR3 is 16 amino acids long. The CDR3 sequence: CASSHARGRNTGELFF. The CDR3 DNA follows: TGTGCCAGCAGCCACGCCCGGGGCCGGAACACCGGGGAGCTGTTTTTT.

V and J are TRBV5-1 and TRBJ1-1; D uncertain. CDR1 and CDR2 (germline): SGHRS, YFSETQ. Trimming cost V 3 bases and J 5 bases, with 11 bases left between them. The CDR3 has 13 amino acids. CDR3 residues: CASSSGTLTEAFF. The CDR3 DNA reads TGCGCCAGCAGCTCAGGCACATTGACTGAAGCTTTCTTT.

This chain connects TRBV7-2 to TRBJ2-1; TRBD2 matches 7 bases. The junction had 13 bases not matched to a gene; V was cut back by 5 bases and J by 9 bases. Germline CDR1 and CDR2: SGHTA and FQGNSA. This CDR3 comprises 15 residues. CDR3 coding DNA: TGTGCCAGCAGCCAACAGCGGGGAGTTCTCGGTGAGCAGTTCTTC. Residues: CASSQQRGVLGEQFF.

CDR3 DNA: TGCGCCAGCAGTTCGAGGTCGGACTACACCTTC. It codes for CASSSRSDYTF. The V gene is TRBV5-1, the J gene TRBJ1-2; D unclear. This CDR3 region has 11 residues. V lost 5 bases, J lost 10 bases, and 12 bases lay in between. The germline CDR1 and CDR2 sequences are SGHRS and YFSETQ.

The CDR3 DNA reads TGTGCCAGCAGTTTATGGGACAGCGCCTACGAGCAGTACTTC. Its protein product is CASSLWDSAYEQYF. The J gene is TRBJ2-7, the V gene TRBV28; D may be TRBD1 (6 bases). This CDR3 is built from 14 residues. Germline-derived CDR1 and CDR2 are MDHEN and SYDVKM. The germline V and J ends were trimmed by 0 bases and 2 bases, with 8 bases remaining between them.

DNA of the CDR3: TGCGCCAGCAGCCCGACTGCACGGAATGGCTACACCTTC. Translation gives CASSPTARNGYTF. The rearrangement links TRBV5-1 to TRBJ1-2, with D unclear. Trimming left V 4 bases short and J 6 bases short, with 13 bases between. CDR1 and CDR2 from the germline V gene are SGHRS and YFSETQ. The length of the CDR3 is 13 residues.

Turning to this clone: An end of the junction differs from the germline gene, which may be a read error. The rearrangement uses TRBV29-1 and TRBJ1-1; perhaps TRBD1 as D (6 bases). Per germline, CDR1 SQVTM and CDR2 ANQGSEA. The CDR3 is 13 residues long. DNA for the CDR3: TGCAGCGTGGAAGGACAGCCGAACACTGAAGCTTTCTTT. Protein: CSVEGQPNTEAFF.

This clone appeared a few times. The V gene is TRBV4-2, the J gene TRBJ1-1, with D uncertain. Germline CDR1 is LGHNA and CDR2 is YNFKEQ. V was cut by 0 bases and J by 8 bases, with 13 bases left in between. CDR3 length equals 14 residues. This CDR3 is CASSQEPSEFEAFF. As DNA, the CDR3 is TGTGCCAGCAGCCAAGAACCCTCAGAGTTCGAAGCTTTCTTT.